Shown below are 4 T cell receptor beta chains from a single sample sequenced in a study of T cell responses to AZD1222 COVID-19 vaccine. Clones were sequenced by immunoSEQ multiplex PCR, and TCRdb holds only the in-frame ones, with some missing. This table has more than 95,000 clones, around 90% appearing once. The sample in question was peripheral blood, obtained on day 0 of AZD1222 vaccination. All receptors come from an adult in good health.

This clone came up once. J is TRBJ2-3 and V is TRBV9, with 8 bases aligning to TRBD1. Germline V gene lookup returns CDR1 SGDLS and CDR2 YYNGEE. The length of the CDR3 is 19 residues. The V gene end was trimmed by 2 bases and the J gene end by 0 bases; junction bases not matched to a gene: 14. CDR3 loop: CASSVRTGDRRYSTDTQYF. In DNA form, the CDR3 reads TGTGCCAGCAGCGTCCGTACGGGGGACAGGAGATATAGCACAGATACGCAGTATTTT.

This chain joins TRBV15 and TRBJ2-5; D uncertain. The CDR3 loop spans 12 amino acids. V shed 6 bases and J shed 0 bases, with 5 bases lying between them. CDR1 is LNHNV and CDR2 is YYDKDF in the germline V gene (reference sequence). CDR3 nucleotides: TGTGCCACCAGACGAGACCAAGAGACCCAGTACTTC. This gives the protein CATRRDQETQYF.

This chain uses TRBV18 with TRBJ1-6, with TRBD1 identical over 8 bases. Germline lookup yields CDR1 KGHSH and CDR2 LQKENI. This CDR3 region has 15 residues. The trim removed 5 bases at V and 10 bases at J, leaving 10 bases unmatched. The CDR3 DNA is TGTGCCAGCTCAGACGCAGGGGGCGCGGGGTCACCCCTCCACTTT. Protein: CASSDAGGAGSPLHF.

The rearrangement joins TRBV6-2 or TRBV6-3 to TRBJ1-5, with D unclear. Per the germline V gene, CDR1 is MNHEY and CDR2 is SVGEGT. V was clipped by 6 bases and J by 4 bases, with 16 bases between them. The CDR3 has 15 amino acids. The CDR3 nucleotides are TGTGCCAGCAGCCCCCCCCAAGATAGAAATCAGCCCCAGCATTTT. The encoded protein is CASSPPQDRNQPQHF.